This T cell receptor beta chain was retrieved from a study of shared T cell receptors in the human thymus. The repertoire was sequenced with immunoSEQ multiplex PCR; TCRdb's copy has only in-frame clones and lacks some. Seen here are hundreds of thousands of clones, 88% observed once, and the top ten hold roughly 0.0097%. V was clipped by 0 bases and J by 0 bases; unmatched bases: 11. CDR1 and CDR2 (germline): LNHNV, YYDKDF (reference sequence). The CDR3 is made up of 18 amino acids. This clone was recorded only once. The same data also contributed to another study, on human thymus T cells. That study reports: Thymus specimens were resections from corrective heart surgery. Related studies noted strongly shared thymic repertoires across unrelated people.

The J gene is TRBJ2-7, the V gene TRBV15; 7 bases align to TRBD1. The receptor comes from a boy under two years old with a congenital heart defect. Specimen: thymocytes. The CDR3 region has the DNA TGTGCCACCAGCAGAGATTCGGGGAACAGGGGTTCCTCCTACGAGCAGTACTTC. This gives the protein CATSRDSGNRGSSYEQYF.